This T cell receptor (beta chain) was recovered during a study of T-cell memory formation after mild COVID-19. This clonotype was picked up a small number of times. This CDR3 is 12 amino acids long. Trimming shortened V by 3 bases and J by 7 bases, and 9 bases separated the two germline ends. Per germline, CDR1 KGHSH and CDR2 LQKENI. TCRdb re-called the 5' RACE reads through MiXCR, storing one row per CDR3 protein. The sample lists 400,000 to 450,000 distinct CDR3 sequences; approximately 19% were seen once. This chain uses TRBV18 with TRBJ1-2, with no clear D. Sequences were obtained from PBMCs or a T cell subset sorted from them (not recorded which). The origin of this receptor is a young man who had mild COVID-19 (a few samples of this study predate the infection). Cell type and time point are not known. The CDR3 reads CASSPPDTGYTF. CDR3 bases: TGTGCCAGCTCACCCCCGGATACTGGCTACACCTTC. Full variable domain (remainder filled in from reference TRBV18 and TRBJ1-2): NAGVMQNPRHLVRRRGQEARLRCSPMKGHSHVYWYRQLPEEGLKFMVYLQKENIIDESGMPKERFSAEFPKEGPSILRIQQVVRGDSAAYFCASSPPDTGYTFGSGTRLTVV.